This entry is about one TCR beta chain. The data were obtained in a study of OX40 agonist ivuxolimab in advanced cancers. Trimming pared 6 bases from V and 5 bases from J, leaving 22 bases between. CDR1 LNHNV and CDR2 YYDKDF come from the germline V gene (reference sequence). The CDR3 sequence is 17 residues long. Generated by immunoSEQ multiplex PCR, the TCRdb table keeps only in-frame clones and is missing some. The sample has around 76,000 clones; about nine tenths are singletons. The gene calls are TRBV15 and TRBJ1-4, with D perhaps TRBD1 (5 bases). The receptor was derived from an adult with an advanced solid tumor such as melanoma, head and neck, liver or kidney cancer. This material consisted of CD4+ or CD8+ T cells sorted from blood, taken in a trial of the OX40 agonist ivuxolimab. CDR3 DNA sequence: TGTGCCACCAGAGAACGGTCCCGGGGAAACAGGAATGAAAAACTGTTTTTT. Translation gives CATRERSRGNRNEKLFF.